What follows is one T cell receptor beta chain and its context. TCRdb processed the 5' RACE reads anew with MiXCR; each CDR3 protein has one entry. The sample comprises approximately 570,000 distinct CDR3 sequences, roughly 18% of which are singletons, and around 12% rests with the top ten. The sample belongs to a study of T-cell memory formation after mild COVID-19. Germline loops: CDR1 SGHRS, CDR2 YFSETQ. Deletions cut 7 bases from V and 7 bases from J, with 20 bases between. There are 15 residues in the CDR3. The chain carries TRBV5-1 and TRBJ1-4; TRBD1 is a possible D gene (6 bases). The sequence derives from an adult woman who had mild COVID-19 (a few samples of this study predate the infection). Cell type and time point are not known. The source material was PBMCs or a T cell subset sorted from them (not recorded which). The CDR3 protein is CASGLAGTRGEKLFF. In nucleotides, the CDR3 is TGCGCCAGCGGCCTGGCCGGGACACGGGGTGAAAAACTGTTTTTT.